Following are 24 T cell receptor beta chains from one sample sequenced in a study of cytomegalovirus exposure and HLA in healthy donors. With 60 Vbeta and 13 Jbeta primers, the PCR was carried out. Generated by immunoSEQ multiplex PCR, the TCRdb table keeps only in-frame clones and is missing some. The table lists 77,000 or so clones, with about 4.6% in the top ten. The sample taken for sequencing was PBMCs. The receptors were sampled from a man under 40 in good health and CMV-seronegative.

J is TRBJ2-7 and V is TRBV10-3, with 10 bases identical to TRBD1. J gave up 1 base and V 6 bases, and 6 bases lay outside the gene matches. The CDR3 is 15 residues long. Germline-derived CDR1 and CDR2 are ENHRY and SYGVKD. CDR3 amino acids: CAIREGTGESYEQYF. The CDR3 DNA sequence: TGTGCCATCAGGGAGGGGACAGGGGAGTCCTACGAGCAGTACTTC.

The chain recombines TRBV5-4 with TRBJ2-7, with 10 bases identical to TRBD1. The J segment lost 5 bases and the V segment lost 2 bases, leaving 4 bases of the junction unmatched. Germline values: CDR1 SGHNT, CDR2 YYREEE (reference sequence). This CDR3 comprises 14 residues. CDR3 protein: CASSFDRGQNEQYF. In nucleotides, the CDR3 is TGTGCCAGCAGCTTTGACAGGGGGCAAAACGAGCAGTACTTC. Full variable domain (missing parts from reference TRBV5-4 and TRBJ2-7): ETGVTQSPTHLIKTRGQQVTLRCSSQSGHNTVSWYQQALGQGPQFIFQYYREEENGRGNFPPRFSGLQFPNYSSELNVNALELDDSALYLCASSFDRGQNEQYFGPGTRLTVT.

The genes are TRBV5-1 and TRBJ1-3, with a weak D call TRBD1 (5 bases). V lost 0 bases and J lost 2, with 15 bases in between. CDR1 SGHRS and CDR2 YFSETQ come from the germline V gene. This CDR3 has 17 amino acids. Here the CDR3 reads CASSLGVGRAPGNTIYF. In nucleotides, the CDR3 is TGCGCCAGCAGCTTGGGCGTTGGCAGGGCCCCTGGAAACACCATATATTTT.

The chain couples TRBV7-9 to TRBJ2-5; 12 bases are a match to TRBD2. This CDR3 spans 14 amino acids. Germline assignment: CDR1 SEHNR and CDR2 FQNEAQ (reference sequence). V shed 8 bases, J shed 5 bases, and the junction held 6 bases outside the gene matches. This chain's CDR3 is CASATGTSGETQYF. CDR3 DNA sequence: TGTGCCAGCGCTACCGGGACTAGCGGGGAGACCCAGTACTTC.

This chain connects TRBV7-9 to TRBJ2-1; D perhaps matches TRBD2 (6 bases). In germline, CDR1 is SEHNR, CDR2 FQNEAQ (reference sequence). This CDR3 contains 14 residues. Trimming stripped 5 bases from V and 5 bases from J, with 13 bases between. DNA of the CDR3: TGTGCCAGCAGCCCCTTTGGAGGGGACAATGAGCAGTTCTTC. As protein: CASSPFGGDNEQFF.

The chain has TRBV5-1 and TRBJ2-5; 11 bases line up with TRBD2. The germline V gene has CDR1 SGHRS and CDR2 YFSETQ. The length of the CDR3 is 15 residues. V was clipped by 1 base and J by 4 bases; unmatched bases: 3. The CDR3 is CASSLITSGGETQYF. CDR3 in DNA: TGCGCCAGCAGCTTGATAACTAGCGGGGGAGAGACCCAGTACTTC.

This chain uses TRBV4-2 with TRBJ2-5; 9 bases are a match to TRBD1. The end of the DNA is better explained by TRBJ2-7, so the J call may be wrong. Germline V gene lookup returns CDR1 LGHNA and CDR2 YNFKEQ. This CDR3 spans 14 amino acids. CDR3 in DNA: TGTGCCAGCAGCTACCGGGACAGGGACTACGAGCAGTACTTC. It is translated as CASSYRDRDYEQYF.

The chain uses TRBV4-1 and TRBJ1-5, with TRBD1 matching over 7 bases. From germline, CDR1 is MGHRA and CDR2 YSYEKL. CDR3 length: 16 residues. V lost 1 base and J lost 4; bases outside the gene matches: 7. CDR3 sequence: CASSQVGQGVNQPQHF. The CDR3 nucleotides are TGCGCCAGCAGCCAAGTTGGCCAGGGGGTTAATCAGCCCCAGCATTTT.

The chain couples TRBV6-5 to TRBJ2-2; perhaps TRBD1 as D (6 bases). The length of the CDR3 is 15 residues. V was trimmed by 6 bases and J by 6 bases, leaving 17 bases between them. Germline CDR1 and CDR2: MNHEY and SVGAGI. The CDR3 sequence is CASRPGDYVPGELFF. CDR3 sequence (DNA): TGTGCCAGCAGGCCAGGGGATTACGTCCCCGGGGAGCTGTTTTTT.

The J gene is TRBJ1-1, the V gene TRBV7-2; the match to TRBD1 covers 7 bases. Germline V gives CDR1 SGHTA, CDR2 FQGNSA. The V gene end was trimmed by 3 bases and the J gene end by 6 bases; junction bases not matched to a gene: 10. There are 15 residues in the CDR3. The CDR3 protein is CASSFMTGQYSEAFF. As DNA, the CDR3 is TGTGCCAGCAGCTTCATGACAGGGCAATATTCTGAAGCTTTCTTT.

The chain uses TRBV7-3 and TRBJ1-5, with 9 nucleotides matching TRBD1. Per germline, CDR1 SGHTA and CDR2 FQGTGA. The CDR3 totals 17 residues. The ends lost 4 bases at V and 7 bases at J; junction bases unmatched: 14. CDR3 sequence (DNA): TGTGCCAGCAGCTCACCTCCAGGGGGACAGGGAACCCAGCCCCAGCATTTT. Protein product: CASSSPPGGQGTQPQHF.

The chain recombines TRBV4-2 with TRBJ2-7; possibly TRBD1 for D (5 bases). The CDR3 runs to 13 residues. V lost 4 bases, J lost 0 bases, and 7 bases lay in between. Germline lookup yields CDR1 LGHNA and CDR2 YNFKEQ. CDR3 protein: CASSPDTSYEQYF. As DNA, the CDR3 is TGTGCCAGCAGCCCGGACACCTCCTACGAGCAGTACTTC.

The rearrangement joins TRBV19 to TRBJ1-3; 10 bases agree with TRBD1. The CDR3 extends over 14 amino acids. V lost 8 bases to trimming and J lost 0 bases; unmatched junction nucleotides: 1. CDR1 is LNHDA and CDR2 is SQIVND in the germline V gene (reference sequence). CDR3 protein: CASGQGVSGNTIYF. The CDR3 DNA reads as TGTGCCAGTGGACAGGGGGTCTCTGGAAACACCATATATTTT.

The chain employs TRBV6-4 and TRBJ2-1; 11 positions agree with TRBD2. The germline V gene has CDR1 MRHNA and CDR2 SNTAGT. The ends lost 2 bases at V and 7 bases at J; junction bases unmatched: 7. The CDR3 loop spans 16 amino acids. The CDR3 loop reads CASSDNPGLAANEQFF. In DNA form, the CDR3 reads TGTGCCAGCAGTGACAATCCGGGACTAGCGGCAAATGAGCAGTTCTTC.

The rearrangement joins TRBV7-2 to TRBJ1-4, with D perhaps TRBD1 (6 bases). The V end was cut by 5 bases, the J end by 7 bases, with 14 bases between. CDR3 size: 14 residues. CDR1 and CDR2 (germline): SGHTA, FQGNSA. The CDR3 sequence is CASSPPGGREKLFF. CDR3 coding DNA: TGTGCCAGCAGCCCTCCGGGGGGGCGTGAAAAACTGTTTTTT.

This chain connects TRBV25-1 to TRBJ2-7; D call uncertain. The CDR3 covers 15 residues. CDR1 and CDR2 (germline): MGHDK, SYGVNS. Trimming removed 3 bases at V and 0 bases at J, with 12 bases between. The CDR3: CASSDPGSSSYEQYF. DNA of the CDR3: TGTGCCAGCAGTGATCCAGGCTCCAGCTCCTACGAGCAGTACTTC.

The chain has TRBV6-5 and TRBJ2-5; possibly TRBD2 for D (5 bases). Germline CDR1 MNHEY, CDR2 SVGAGI. This CDR3 comprises 14 residues. V lost 0 bases and J lost 4, with 9 bases in between. CDR3 nucleotides: TGTGCCAGCAGTTACTCACTAGAGGTAGAGACCCAGTACTTC. It yields the protein CASSYSLEVETQYF.

The J gene is TRBJ1-2, the V gene TRBV7-6; 7 bases map to TRBD1. Germline V gives CDR1 SGHVS, CDR2 FNYEAQ. This CDR3 has 13 residues. Germline trimming cut 4 bases from V and 8 bases from J; bases unmatched to any gene: 7. The CDR3 nucleotides read TGTGCCAGCAGCTCATACAGGGGAGGCGGCTACACCTTC. Translation: CASSSYRGGGYTF.

The rearrangement joins TRBV7-3 to TRBJ1-2; TRBD1 aligns across 12 bases. The CDR3 has 15 residues. CDR1 SGHTA and CDR2 FQGTGA come from the germline V gene. V dropped 4 bases and J dropped 5; count of bases not matched to a gene: 5. The CDR3 nucleotides read TGTGCCAGCAGCTCGGGACAGGGGGCGGGATATGGCTACACCTTC. This translates into CASSSGQGAGYGYTF. Using reference TRBV7-3 and TRBJ1-2 for the parts outside the CDR3, the full variable domain is GAGVSQTPSNKVTEKGKYVELRCDPISGHTALYWYRQSLGQGPEFLIYFQGTGAADDSGLPNDRFFAVRPEGSVSTLKIQRTERGDSAVYLCASSSGQGAGYGYTFGSGTRLTVV.

This chain uses TRBV25-1 with TRBJ2-1; 7 bases align to TRBD2. The V and J ends lost 6 bases and 12 bases, in that order; junction bases with no gene match: 5. Germline V gene lookup returns CDR1 MGHDK and CDR2 SYGVNS. The CDR3 runs to 11 residues. CDR3 sequence: CASSPSGMQFF. CDR3 sequence (DNA): TGTGCCAGCAGCCCAAGCGGGATGCAGTTCTTC.

The CDR3, as DNA: TGTGCCAGCAGTTGGGCGGGGGGAGATGGCTACACCTTC. Translation gives CASSWAGGDGYTF. The chain carries TRBV28 and TRBJ1-2; D possibly corresponds to TRBD1 (5 bases). Trimming removed 4 bases from V and 6 bases from J, with 12 bases in between. The CDR3 sequence is 13 residues long. Looked up from germline, CDR1 is MDHEN and CDR2 is SYDVKM.

The rearrangement links TRBV2 to TRBJ2-7; TRBD1 agrees at 9 bases. Germline CDR1 reads SNHLY; CDR2 reads FYNNEI. CDR3 length equals 12 residues. Losses at the gene ends were 5 bases for V and 6 bases for J; bases not matched to a gene: 2. The CDR3: CASSNRGLEQYF. The CDR3 coding sequence is TGTGCCAGCAGTAACAGGGGGCTCGAGCAGTACTTC. Combining the CDR3 with reference TRBV2 and TRBJ2-7 gives the whole variable domain EPEVTQTPSHQVTQMGQEVILRCVPISNHLYFYWYRQILGQKVEFLVSFYNNEISEKSEIFDDQFSVERPDGSNFTLKIRSTKLEDSAMYFCASSNRGLEQYFGPGTRLTVT.

The V and J genes are TRBV2 and TRBJ1-1; D is undetermined. The CDR3 is made up of 17 amino acids. Trimming removed 3 bases from V and 9 bases from J, with 26 bases in between. CDR1 and CDR2 from the germline V gene are SNHLY and FYNNEI. CDR3 region: CASSDQMRAGGAGKAFF. CDR3 nucleotide sequence: TGTGCCAGCAGTGATCAGATGAGGGCCGGAGGAGCCGGAAAAGCTTTCTTT.

This rearrangement joins TRBV6-6 to TRBJ2-1; TRBD1 agrees at 9 bases. Germline V lookup: CDR1 MNHNY, CDR2 SVGAGI (reference sequence). V shed 0 bases and J 11 bases; nucleotides not matched to a gene: 2. This CDR3 has 13 residues. Here the CDR3 reads CASSYSTGGKQFF. Written as DNA, the CDR3 is TGTGCCAGCAGTTACTCAACAGGGGGCAAGCAGTTCTTC.